This TCR beta chain was documented in a study of cytomegalovirus exposure and HLA in healthy donors. This CDR3 has 14 amino acids. The V end lost 3 bases, the J end lost 10 bases, and 18 bases lay between the germline ends. CDR1 MDHEN and CDR2 SYDVKM come from the germline V gene. The PCR used 60 Vbeta and 13 Jbeta primers. Only in-frame clones appear in the TCRdb table, and some are missing; sequencing was by immunoSEQ multiplex PCR. The sample gives 150,000 or so clones, 76% of which show up once; 2.5% to 3.5% is in the top ten. Details on this clone: Its antigen is still unknown.

Study observations and caveats: In a later analysis, TCR beta V- and J-gene trimming showed a link to a missense DCLRE1C variant. TRBV6-2, TRBV6-3 and some other V segments were unresolvable in 87-base-pair reads.

The sequence was collected from a male donor in good health and CMV-seronegative. J is TRBJ1-1 and V is TRBV28; maybe TRBD1 (6 bases). The sample comprised PBMCs. CDR3 residues: CASSFGGAGMGAFF. Here the CDR3 DNA reads TGTGCCAGCAGTTTTGGGGGGGCCGGAATGGGAGCTTTCTTT.